This TCR beta chain was retrieved from a study of early stage breast cancer tumors. As for the study in general: Most invasive tumors, twelve of 16, were ER+/PR+/HER2-.

Findings and caveats of the study: Blood repertoires resembled normal breast more than tumor. Bulk DNA sequencing of unsorted cells missed chain pairing and markers.

Blood replicates held 0.5 ug DNA, tumor or normal breast about 1.5 ug, two each. Here immunoSEQ multiplex PCR was the method, and the copy in TCRdb shows in-frame clones only, minus some. The sample has around 78,000 clones; around four fifths are singletons. The V gene lost 0 bases and the J gene lost 4 bases, with 9 bases spanning the gap. This CDR3 spans 15 amino acids. Germline assignment: CDR1 LGHNA and CDR2 YNFKEQ. In the case of this clone: Its antigen is not known.

The sequence was obtained from a person in their sixties with breast cancer. V is TRBV4-2 and J is TRBJ2-2; D call uncertain. Specimen: blood. CDR3 bases: TGTGCCAGCAGCCAAGATAGTTTAGTCACCGGGGAGCTGTTTTTT. Translating gives CASSQDSLVTGELFF.